The next 28 T cell receptor beta chains were all read from a single sample in a study of blood T cell repertoires in COVID-19. The data were produced by immunoSEQ multiplex PCR, yet TCRdb's version contains in-frame clones alone and is incomplete. The sample includes around 100,000 clones, approximately 88% of them seen just once. The sequenced sample was peripheral blood. The receptors come from a human donor in a cohort sampled during active COVID-19.

Here the CDR3 DNA reads TGTGCCACCAGCCTAGCTAACTATGGCTACACCTTC. Translated, it gives CATSLANYGYTF. The chain uses TRBV19 and TRBJ1-2; D is undetermined. Germline lookup yields CDR1 LNHDA and CDR2 SQIVND (reference sequence). Trimming took 10 bases from V and 0 from J, leaving 9 bases between them. The CDR3 runs 12 residues.

A single count supports this clone. The chain couples TRBV5-6 to TRBJ2-6; D call uncertain. From germline, CDR1 is SGHDT and CDR2 YYEEEE. CDR3 size: 17 residues. Trimming shortened V by 4 bases and J by 1 base, and 15 bases separated the two germline ends. Here the CDR3 reads CASSPDPWASGANVLTF. The DNA of the CDR3 is TGTGCCAGCAGCCCCGATCCGTGGGCGTCTGGGGCCAACGTCCTGACTTTC.

Worth noting for this clone: The same CDR3 is also encoded by other DNA sequences in this sample. The gene calls are TRBV5-4 and TRBJ2-3; 11 positions agree with TRBD2. From germline, CDR1 is SGHNT and CDR2 YYREEE (reference sequence). The CDR3 is 16 residues long. The J segment lost 3 bases and the V segment lost 1 base, leaving 4 bases of the junction unmatched. The CDR3 region has the DNA TGTGCCAGCAGCTTGCGGCTAGCGGGGGGTACAGATACGCAGTATTTT. Its protein is CASSLRLAGGTDTQYF.

The CDR3 here is CASSLIGGAEAFF. The CDR3 coding sequence is TGCGCCAGCAGCTTGATCGGGGGGGCTGAAGCTTTCTTT. The gene calls are TRBV5-1 and TRBJ1-1; D possibly corresponds to TRBD1 (5 bases). With 1 base removed from V and 6 bases from J, the gap between germline ends came to 10 bases. The CDR3 extends over 13 amino acids. Germline V gene data show CDR1 as SGHRS and CDR2 as YFSETQ.

V is TRBV5-1 and J is TRBJ1-5; possible D gene TRBD1, 6 bases. Looked up from germline, CDR1 is SGHRS and CDR2 is YFSETQ. The CDR3 runs to 15 residues. Trimming took 1 base from V and 0 from J, leaving 8 bases between them. This chain's CDR3 is CASSLTGISNQPQHF. Written as DNA, the CDR3 is TGCGCCAGCAGCTTGACAGGGATTAGCAATCAGCCCCAGCATTTT.

This clone has more than one count but fewer than ten. This chain joins TRBV4-2 and TRBJ1-1; D unresolved. Germline V CDR1 and CDR2: LGHNA, YNFKEQ. V was clipped by 0 bases and J by 0 bases, with 8 bases between them. The CDR3 runs to 15 residues. In DNA form, the CDR3 reads TGTGCCAGCAGCCAAGATCGGGATGTGAACACTGAAGCTTTCTTT. Translated: CASSQDRDVNTEAFF.

This chain joins TRBV6-5 and TRBJ2-6; weak D call: TRBD2 (5 bases). Germline V gene data show CDR1 as MNHEY and CDR2 as SVGAGI. Deletions cut 8 bases from V and 0 bases from J, with 11 bases between. The CDR3 contains 15 residues. This CDR3 reads CASGVGSSGANVLTF. In DNA form, the CDR3 reads TGTGCCAGCGGGGTTGGGAGCTCTGGGGCCAACGTCCTGACTTTC.

V gene TRBV11-2 combines with J gene TRBJ1-1; D gene uncertain. The CDR3 sequence is 14 residues long. The V end was cut by 2 bases, the J end by 1 base, with 8 bases between. CDR1 and CDR2 from the germline V gene are SGHAT and FQNNGV. CDR3: CASSLTLRNTEAFF. CDR3 bases: TGTGCCAGCAGCTTAACGCTTAGGAACACTGAAGCTTTCTTT.

Only one count was recorded for this clone. This chain links TRBV18 with TRBJ2-1; no reliable D call. The CDR3 is 17 amino acids. CDR1 is KGHSH and CDR2 is LQKENI in the germline V gene. V gave up 0 bases and J gave up 0 bases, with 12 bases separating them. The CDR3 DNA sequence: TGTGCCAGCTCACCACCCCAGCGCCCCAGCTCCTACAATGAGCAGTTCTTC. It encodes CASSPPQRPSSYNEQFF.

The chain joins TRBV18 to TRBJ2-3; D is unresolved. V dropped 6 bases and J dropped 7 bases, with 11 bases sitting between them. This CDR3 comprises 12 residues. Per the germline V gene, CDR1 is KGHSH and CDR2 is LQKENI. The DNA for the CDR3 is TGTGCCAGCTCCCTCCCTGGCTATACGCAGTATTTT. Amino acids: CASSLPGYTQYF.

V and J are TRBV5-4 and TRBJ1-5, with 11 bases lining up with TRBD1. The germline V gene encodes CDR1 SGHNT and CDR2 YYREEE (reference sequence). The CDR3 consists of 15 residues. With V trimmed by 4 bases and J by 6 bases, 6 bases remained unmatched. For the CDR3, the DNA is TGTGCCAGCAGCGAAGGACAGGGGGCTTCTCAGCCCCAGCATTTT. It translates to CASSEGQGASQPQHF.

The rearrangement joins TRBV6-1 to TRBJ1-1; tentatively, D is TRBD1 (5 bases). Germline CDR1 is MNHNS and CDR2 is SASEGT. Trimming removed 2 bases at V and 6 bases at J, with 13 bases between. This CDR3 has 14 residues. The CDR3 DNA sequence: TGTGCCAGCAGTGAAAGGGCGGGGGGAGCTGAAGCTTTCTTT. Protein: CASSERAGGAEAFF.

This chain connects TRBV5-1 to TRBJ2-7; a possible D gene is TRBD2 (6 bases). CDR1 is SGHRS and CDR2 is YFSETQ in the germline V gene. CDR3 length equals 16 residues. Between the trimmed V and J ends, which lost 4 bases and 1 base, there was a span of 18 bases. The DNA of the CDR3 is TGCGCCAGCAGCCCGGGACTTCAGGCGGTTTCCTACGAGCAGTACTTC. Protein: CASSPGLQAVSYEQYF.

The chain carries TRBV4-2 and TRBJ2-3; D is possibly TRBD1 (7 bases). The CDR3 is 15 residues long. The V gene's germline CDR1 is LGHNA and CDR2 YNFKEQ. The germline V and J ends were trimmed by 4 bases and 3 bases, with 14 bases remaining between them. CDR3 amino acids: CASSPQEGATDTQYF. The CDR3 DNA is TGTGCCAGCAGCCCTCAGGAGGGGGCGACAGATACGCAGTATTTT.

Points on this clone: Sequence at one end of the junction differs from germline and may be a read error. This specimen includes other DNA sequences encoding the same CDR3. The DNA for the CDR3 is TGCGCCAGCAGCTTGTCTAGCTCCTACGAGCAGTACTTT. This codes for CASSLSSSYEQYF. V gene TRBV5-1 combines with J gene TRBJ2-7; a weak D match, TRBD2 (5 bases). CDR1 is SGHRS and CDR2 is YFSETQ in the germline V gene. This CDR3 is built from 13 residues.

The chain carries TRBV5-1 and TRBJ2-5; D is possibly TRBD2 (6 bases). The V gene lost 3 bases and the J gene lost 2 bases, with 14 bases spanning the gap. This CDR3 has 15 amino acids. Germline loops: CDR1 SGHRS, CDR2 YFSETQ. The CDR3 reads CASSYGGSSQETQYF. CDR3 DNA: TGCGCCAGCAGCTACGGGGGATCATCTCAAGAGACCCAGTACTTC.

V and J are TRBV19 and TRBJ1-1, with a weak D call TRBD1 (5 bases). V lost 2 bases, J lost 4 bases, and 17 bases lay in between. The CDR3 loop spans 16 amino acids. The germline V gene encodes CDR1 LNHDA and CDR2 SQIVND (reference sequence). CDR3 DNA: TGTGCCAGTAGTATACCTTATTCCGGGAGGGGCACTGAAGCTTTCTTT. Encoded protein: CASSIPYSGRGTEAFF.

This rearrangement joins TRBV19 to TRBJ2-1, with 9 bases that match TRBD2. CDR3 length: 17 residues. CDR1 is LNHDA, CDR2 SQIVND, per germline (reference sequence). V lost 1 base to trimming and J lost 0 bases; unmatched junction nucleotides: 4. The DNA for the CDR3 is TGTGCCAGTAGTATAGGGAGCGGGGGGAGCTCCTACAATGAGCAGTTCTTC. It encodes CASSIGSGGSSYNEQFF.

The V call is TRBV5-1, the J call TRBJ1-1; D is undetermined. This CDR3 is built from 14 residues. Germline CDR1 and CDR2: SGHRS and YFSETQ. With 7 bases removed from V and 4 bases from J, the gap between germline ends came to 17 bases. The CDR3, as DNA: TGCGCCAGCCGCAAAGCAGGTCGGGGCACTGAAGCTTTCTTT. It codes for CASRKAGRGTEAFF.

This chain joins TRBV5-4 and TRBJ2-5; D might be TRBD1 (6 bases). The germline V and J ends were trimmed by 4 bases and 5 bases, with 15 bases remaining between them. Germline V CDR1 and CDR2: SGHNT, YYREEE (reference sequence). There are 14 residues in the CDR3. The CDR3 loop reads CASSRQGISETQYF. CDR3 sequence (DNA): TGTGCCAGCAGCCGGCAGGGGATTTCGGAGACCCAGTACTTC.

The rearrangement joins TRBV11-2 to TRBJ2-5; 8 bases line up with TRBD2. The CDR3 is 15 residues long. The germline CDR1 and CDR2 sequences are SGHAT and FQNNGV. V shed 0 bases and J 5 bases; nucleotides not matched to a gene: 5. The chain's CDR3 is CASSLDSGSGETQYF. CDR3 DNA: TGTGCCAGCAGCTTAGACAGCGGGAGTGGGGAGACCCAGTACTTC.

The V gene is TRBV25-1, the J gene TRBJ2-1; 9 positions agree with TRBD2. The CDR3 totals 17 residues. Germline V lookup: CDR1 MGHDK, CDR2 SYGVNS. Trimming removed 1 base from V and 7 bases from J; junction bases left unmatched: 11. The DNA of the CDR3 is TGTGCCAGCAGTGAATTTGAGGGCGGGAGGGCCGTGAATGAGCAGTTCTTC. Its protein product is CASSEFEGGRAVNEQFF.

This clone was detected once. The genes are TRBV19 and TRBJ2-1; 11 bases line up with TRBD2. Per germline, CDR1 LNHDA and CDR2 SQIVND (reference sequence). This CDR3 spans 16 amino acids. The junction had 12 bases not matched to a gene; V was cut back by 7 bases and J by 7 bases. DNA for the CDR3: TGTGCCAGTACCTTGGGACTAGCGGACGCTCGGAATGAGCAGTTCTTC. It yields the protein CASTLGLADARNEQFF. Full variable domain (rest looked up from reference TRBV19 and TRBJ2-1): DGGITQSPKYLFRKEGQNVTLSCEQNLNHDAMYWYRQDPGQGLRLIYYSQIVNDFQKGDIAEGYSVSREKKESFPLTVTSAQKNPTAFYLCASTLGLADARNEQFFGPGTRLTVL.

This chain joins TRBV12-3 or TRBV12-4 and TRBJ1-1, with D uncertain. The CDR3 spans 12 residues. The V and J ends lost 8 bases and 3 bases respectively, with 10 bases between them. This CDR3 reads CASEGLDTEAFF. The DNA for the CDR3 is TGTGCCAGCGAGGGTTTGGACACTGAAGCTTTCTTT.

CDR3 bases: TGTGCCAGCAGTTTACGGGGCACGGGAGTGAACACTGAAGCTTTCTTT. This sequence encodes CASSLRGTGVNTEAFF. V and J are TRBV28 and TRBJ1-1; tentative D call: TRBD1 (5 bases). CDR3 length: 16 amino acids. Trimming removed 2 bases at V and 0 bases at J, with 13 bases between. Germline values: CDR1 MDHEN, CDR2 SYDVKM.

This clone was counted a few times. The rearrangement links TRBV10-3 to TRBJ1-4; D remains unclear. Germline CDR1 is ENHRY and CDR2 is SYGVKD. The CDR3 is made up of 13 amino acids. V was pared by 3 bases and J by 5 bases, with 7 bases between. The DNA of the CDR3 is TGTGCCATCAGTGATAAGCGAAATGAAAAACTGTTTTTT. Translating gives CAISDKRNEKLFF.

J is TRBJ2-1 and V is TRBV7-3; 7 positions agree with TRBD2. Germline trimming cut 4 bases from V and 12 bases from J; bases unmatched to any gene: 6. The germline V gene has CDR1 SGHTA and CDR2 FQGTGA. The CDR3 is 12 residues long. Here the CDR3 reads CASSSPGGTQFF. In DNA form, the CDR3 reads TGTGCCAGCAGCTCCCCGGGAGGTACGCAGTTCTTC.

The chain has TRBV19 and TRBJ1-5, with D tentatively TRBD1 (6 bases). The CDR3 is 14 amino acids. V dropped 2 bases and J dropped 6 bases, with 11 bases sitting between them. From germline, CDR1 is LNHDA and CDR2 SQIVND (reference sequence). The CDR3 bases are TGTGCCAGTAGTATATCGGCCAGGGGTCAGCCCCAGCATTTT. This codes for CASSISARGQPQHF.